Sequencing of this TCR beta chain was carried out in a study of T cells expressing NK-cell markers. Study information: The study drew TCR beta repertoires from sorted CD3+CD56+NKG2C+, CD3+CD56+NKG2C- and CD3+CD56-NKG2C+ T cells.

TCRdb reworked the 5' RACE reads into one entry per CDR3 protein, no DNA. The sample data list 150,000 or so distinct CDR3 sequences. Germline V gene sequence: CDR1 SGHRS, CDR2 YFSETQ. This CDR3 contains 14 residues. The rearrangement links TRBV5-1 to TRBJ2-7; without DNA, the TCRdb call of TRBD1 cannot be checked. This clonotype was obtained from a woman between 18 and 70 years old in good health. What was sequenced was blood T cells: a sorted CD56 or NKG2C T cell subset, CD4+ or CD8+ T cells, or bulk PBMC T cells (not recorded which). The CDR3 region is CASSLDRGPYEQYF.